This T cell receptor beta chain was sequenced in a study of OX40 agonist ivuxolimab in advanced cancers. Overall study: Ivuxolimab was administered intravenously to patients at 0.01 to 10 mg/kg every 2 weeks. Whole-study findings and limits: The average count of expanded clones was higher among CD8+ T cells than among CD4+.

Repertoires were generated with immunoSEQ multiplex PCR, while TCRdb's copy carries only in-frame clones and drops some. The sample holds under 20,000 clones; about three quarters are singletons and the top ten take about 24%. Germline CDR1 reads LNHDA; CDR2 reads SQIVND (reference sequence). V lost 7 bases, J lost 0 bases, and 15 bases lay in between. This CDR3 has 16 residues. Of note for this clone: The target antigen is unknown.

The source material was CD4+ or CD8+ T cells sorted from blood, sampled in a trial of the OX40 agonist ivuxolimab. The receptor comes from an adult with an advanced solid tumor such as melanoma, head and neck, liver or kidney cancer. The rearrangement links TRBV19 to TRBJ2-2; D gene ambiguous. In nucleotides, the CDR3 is TGTGCCAGTATAGGCGCCGTCAGCGCGAACACCGGGGAGCTGTTTTTT. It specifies CASIGAVSANTGELFF.